This passage covers 28 T cell receptor beta chains from one sample sequenced in a study of vaccination and CD4 T cells after COVID-19. Stated treatment: roughly 10-day PBMC culture with coronavirus spike peptide pools or control peptides (ViraFEST assay). For these TCRs, the target antigens are not known. Sequencing of the DNA from cultured CD4+ T cells was carried out with the Oncomine TCR Beta short-read assay. From the PCR reads, TCRdb called clonotypes with MiXCR, one entry per CDR3 protein. The sample includes 7,000 to 10,000 distinct CDR3 sequences, 70% of them seen just once. The sequenced sample was CD4+ T cells from blood, cultured in vitro. These receptor sequences come from a human donor who had recovered from COVID-19.

The chain recombines TRBV2 with TRBJ1-2, with D possibly TRBD1 on 5 matching bases. The germline V gene encodes CDR1 SNHLY and CDR2 FYNNEI. This CDR3 contains 13 residues. V was trimmed by 3 bases and J by 8 bases, leaving 13 bases between them. CDR3 residues: CASSEGTAAGYTF. The CDR3 DNA follows: TGTGCCAGCAGTGAGGGGACCGCGGCAGGCTACACCTTC. Full variable domain (outside the CDR3, taken from reference TRBV2 and TRBJ1-2): EPEVTQTPSHQVTQMGQEVILRCVPISNHLYFYWYRQILGQKVEFLVSFYNNEISEKSEIFDDQFSVERPDGSNFTLKIRSTKLEDSAMYFCASSEGTAAGYTFGSGTRLTVV.

This chain's CDR3 is CASRFQGVSSPLHF. As DNA, the CDR3 is TGTGCCAGCAGGTTTCAGGGGGTGAGTTCACCCCTCCACTTT. The rearrangement links TRBV12-3 or TRBV12-4 to TRBJ1-6, with 7 bases aligning to TRBD1. The trim removed 6 bases at V and 9 bases at J, leaving 8 bases unmatched. The CDR3 runs to 14 residues.

This sequence joins TRBV12-3 or TRBV12-4 and TRBJ2-7, with D possibly being TRBD1 (7 bases). V was clipped by 3 bases and J by 2 bases, with 14 bases between them. This CDR3 spans 15 amino acids. CDR3 coding DNA: TGTGCCAGCAGTTTTAGGCAGGGGGGTCCCTACGAGCAGTACTTC. It is translated as CASSFRQGGPYEQYF.

This chain links TRBV27 with TRBJ2-1; 9 nucleotides align to TRBD2. V was pared by 4 bases and J by 9 bases, with 16 bases of the junction left unmatched. The CDR3 sequence is 17 residues long. Germline CDR1 reads MNHEY; CDR2 reads SMNVEV (reference sequence). CDR3: CASSSPSGGLQGGEQFF. The CDR3 DNA reads TGTGCCAGCAGTTCCCCGAGCGGGGGGCTCCAAGGAGGTGAGCAGTTCTTC.

This clonotype was observed once. The V gene is TRBV2, the J gene TRBJ2-7; TRBD2 aligns across 8 bases. The CDR3 sequence is 14 residues long. The J segment lost 0 bases and the V segment lost 7 bases, leaving 5 bases of the junction unmatched. Germline V gives CDR1 SNHLY, CDR2 FYNNEI. CDR3 bases: TGTGCCAGCACCCCGGGGGGGGGCTCCTACGAGCAGTACTTC. Amino acid sequence: CASTPGGGSYEQYF.

The chain recombines TRBV6-1 with TRBJ1-5, with a possible D match to TRBD1 (6 bases). Germline values: CDR1 MNHNS, CDR2 SASEGT. The V and J ends lost 0 bases and 6 bases respectively, with 12 bases between them. The length of the CDR3 is 15 residues. The CDR3 here is CASSEAWSGAQPQHF. The CDR3 DNA sequence: TGTGCCAGCAGTGAAGCGTGGTCAGGGGCTCAGCCCCAGCATTTT.

This clonotype was recorded only once. The chain is built from TRBV7-9 and TRBJ2-7, with a weak D call TRBD2 (6 bases). The CDR3 consists of 14 residues. Germline CDR1 SEHNR, CDR2 FQNEAQ (reference sequence). Trimming shortened V by 6 bases and J by 5 bases, and 17 bases separated the two germline ends. The CDR3 loop is CASRGLSGGDEQYF. The CDR3 region has the DNA TGTGCCAGCAGAGGACTATCCGGCGGGGACGAGCAGTACTTC.

This clonotype was seen a single time. The J gene is TRBJ1-5, the V gene TRBV5-6; 8 bases map to TRBD1. Germline loops: CDR1 SGHDT, CDR2 YYEEEE. The CDR3 is 15 amino acids. The trim removed 2 bases at V and 2 bases at J, leaving 3 bases unmatched. The CDR3 protein is CASSLTTGGNQPQHF. Written as DNA, the CDR3 is TGTGCCAGCAGCTTAACGACAGGGGGCAATCAGCCCCAGCATTTT.

This clonotype is hyperexpanded. The CDR3 sequence: CAISPGRMNSPLHF. In DNA, the CDR3 is TGTGCCATCAGTCCGGGACGGATGAATTCACCCCTCCACTTT. The V call is TRBV10-3, the J call TRBJ1-6; D perhaps matches TRBD1 (5 bases). The CDR3 consists of 14 residues. Germline V CDR1 and CDR2: ENHRY, SYGVKD. V lost 5 bases and J 7 bases, leaving 12 bases between the germline ends.

The chain combines TRBV2 with TRBJ1-2; D possibly corresponds to TRBD1 (5 bases). The CDR3 has 16 residues. Trimming pared 3 bases from V and 8 bases from J, leaving 22 bases between. Per germline, CDR1 SNHLY and CDR2 FYNNEI. CDR3 amino acids: CASSDNMWGGDRGYTF. CDR3 nucleotide sequence: TGTGCCAGCAGTGATAATATGTGGGGAGGGGATCGCGGCTACACCTTC.

The genes are TRBV20-1 and TRBJ1-6; D may be TRBD1 (6 bases). From germline, CDR1 is DFQATT and CDR2 SNEGSKA (reference sequence). V shed 6 bases and J shed 9 bases, with 15 bases lying between them. The CDR3 loop spans 13 amino acids. CDR3 nucleotide sequence: TGCAGTGCCGCCGGCACAGGGCGTTCACCCCTCCACTTT. Encoded protein: CSAAGTGRSPLHF.

This clonotype was counted only a few times. This chain uses TRBV6-1 with TRBJ2-7, with TRBD2 as a possible D gene (7 bases). The CDR3 consists of 16 residues. Germline V gene data show CDR1 as MNHNS and CDR2 as SASEGT. V lost 6 bases, J lost 0 bases, and 18 bases lay in between. The CDR3, as DNA: TGTGCCAGCAGGGCCCGGAGGGGGGAGGGCTCCTACGAGCAGTACTTC. This sequence encodes CASRARRGEGSYEQYF.

This clonotype was observed a single time. The chain recombines TRBV7-6 with TRBJ2-3; D call uncertain. V was shortened by 5 bases and J by 2 bases, with 5 bases between the two germline ends. Germline values: CDR1 SGHVS, CDR2 FNYEAQ. The CDR3 has 12 residues. DNA of the CDR3: TGTGCCAGCAGCCTATTCACAGATACGCAGTATTTT. Its protein is CASSLFTDTQYF.

The chain is built from TRBV5-4 and TRBJ1-1; D not certain. The CDR3 extends over 13 amino acids. Between the trimmed V and J ends, which lost 0 bases and 11 bases, there was a span of 14 bases. Germline values: CDR1 SGHNT, CDR2 YYREEE (reference sequence). CDR3 DNA sequence: TGTGCCAGCAGCTTGGTCCAGTGGGGAGAGGCTTTCTTT. It yields the protein CASSLVQWGEAFF. Supplemented by reference TRBV5-4 and TRBJ1-1, the full variable domain reads ETGVTQSPTHLIKTRGQQVTLRCSSQSGHNTVSWYQQALGQGPQFIFQYYREEENGRGNFPPRFSGLQFPNYSSELNVNALELDDSALYLCASSLVQWGEAFFGQGTRLTVV.

This chain connects TRBV24-1 to TRBJ2-1, with D tentatively TRBD1 (6 bases). The CDR3 contains 15 residues. Germline V lookup: CDR1 KGHDR, CDR2 SFDVKD. V was cut by 5 bases and J by 8 bases, with 18 bases left in between. CDR3 DNA: TGTGCCACCAGTGCGCGGACCGGATACAGGGATGAGCAGTTCTTC. It specifies CATSARTGYRDEQFF.

The rearrangement joins TRBV20-1 to TRBJ2-5; D gene unclear. V dropped 0 bases and J dropped 1 base, with 9 bases sitting between them. CDR3 size: 14 residues. In germline, CDR1 is DFQATT, CDR2 SNEGSKA (reference sequence). The CDR3 here is CSARDVGFQETQYF. The CDR3 region has the DNA TGCAGTGCTAGAGATGTCGGGTTCCAAGAGACCCAGTACTTC.

J is TRBJ1-1 and V is TRBV7-2; D is unclear. Germline assignment: CDR1 SGHTA and CDR2 FQGNSA. The CDR3 spans 14 residues. V lost 1 base, J lost 1 base, and 7 bases lay in between. The CDR3 protein is CASSLGRWNTEAFF. The CDR3 bases are TGTGCCAGCAGCTTAGGCAGATGGAACACTGAAGCTTTCTTT.

This rearrangement joins TRBV30 to TRBJ1-2; TRBD1 agrees at 10 bases. V shed 4 bases, J shed 4 bases, and the junction held 3 bases outside the gene matches. The CDR3 runs to 13 residues. In germline, CDR1 is GTSNPN, CDR2 SVGIG (reference sequence). The CDR3 nucleotides read TGTGCCTGGACGGGGACAGGGGTCTATGGCTACACCTTC. Amino acid sequence: CAWTGTGVYGYTF.

The genes are TRBV25-1 and TRBJ1-1; 9 positions agree with TRBD1. Trimming took 9 bases from V and 5 from J; bases not matched to a gene: 7. The CDR3 covers 13 residues. Per the germline V gene, CDR1 is MGHDK and CDR2 is SYGVNS. As DNA, the CDR3 is TGTGCCAGTCTGGGACAGGGAAGAACTGAAGCTTTCTTT. Its translation is CASLGQGRTEAFF.

CDR3 nucleotides: TGTGCCAGCAGCCGAGACAGGTTTTCGTCCCAGCATTTT. Its protein is CASSRDRFSSQHF. The V and J genes are TRBV12-3 or TRBV12-4 and TRBJ1-5, with a tentative D call TRBD1 (6 bases). Trimming cost V 6 bases and J 11 bases, with 17 bases left between them. CDR3 length: 13 residues.

This clonotype was seen only once. The chain couples TRBV20-1 to TRBJ2-3; D is ambiguous. The V end was cut by 5 bases, the J end by 0 bases, with 9 bases between. The V gene's germline CDR1 is DFQATT and CDR2 SNEGSKA (reference sequence). This CDR3 has 13 residues. CDR3 nucleotide sequence: TGCAGTGCTCTGAAAATAAGCACAGATACGCAGTATTTT. Its translation is CSALKISTDTQYF.

This clonotype was counted between two and nine times. The chain recombines TRBV7-9 with TRBJ1-2, with 7 nucleotides matching TRBD1. Per the germline V gene, CDR1 is SEHNR and CDR2 is FQNEAQ (reference sequence). The length of the CDR3 is 15 residues. V lost 5 bases, J lost 3 bases, and 9 bases stayed unmatched. CDR3 region: CASSLRRQGDYGYTF. CDR3 DNA sequence: TGTGCCAGCAGCCTTAGACGACAGGGAGACTATGGCTACACCTTC.

A single count supports this clonotype. V and J are TRBV6-2 or TRBV6-3 and TRBJ1-5; no clear D gene. This CDR3 spans 15 amino acids. V was clipped by 3 bases and J by 6 bases, with 15 bases between them. The germline V gene encodes CDR1 MNHEY and CDR2 SVGEGT. The CDR3 DNA follows: TGTGCCAGCAGTTATTGGAAGGATTTGGGTCAGCCCCAGCATTTT. Protein: CASSYWKDLGQPQHF.

CDR3 in amino acids: CSARQGRYEAFF. The CDR3 coding sequence is TGCAGTGCTCGCCAGGGGCGCTATGAAGCTTTCTTT. The chain links TRBV20-1 to TRBJ1-1; a possible D gene is TRBD1 (6 bases). Germline CDR1 reads DFQATT; CDR2 reads SNEGSKA (reference sequence). Trimming cost V 5 bases and J 7 bases, with 14 bases left between them. This CDR3 region has 12 residues.

The chain links TRBV20-1 to TRBJ1-2; 10 nucleotides line up with TRBD1. V was clipped by 2 bases and J by 4 bases; unmatched bases: 13. CDR1 DFQATT and CDR2 SNEGSKA come from the germline V gene (reference sequence). The CDR3 is made up of 17 amino acids. CDR3 in amino acids: CSARPTLRQGAGYGYTF. For the CDR3, the DNA is TGCAGTGCTAGACCTACTTTAAGACAGGGGGCCGGCTATGGCTACACCTTC.

The CDR3 reads CASSSEKLRDRVYTEAFF. CDR3 in DNA: TGTGCCAGCAGCTCCGAAAAACTGAGGGACAGGGTTTACACTGAAGCTTTCTTT. This chain uses TRBV7-3 with TRBJ1-1, with 9 bases identical to TRBD1. The CDR3 length is 18 residues. Germline V gene data show CDR1 as SGHTA and CDR2 as FQGTGA. The trim removed 4 bases at V and 3 bases at J, leaving 15 bases unmatched.

This clonotype was recorded a few times. The chain uses TRBV10-3 and TRBJ2-3, with D perhaps TRBD2 (6 bases). Germline CDR1 is ENHRY and CDR2 is SYGVKD. The CDR3 totals 13 residues. Trimming left V 11 bases short and J 0 bases short, with 12 bases between. In nucleotides, the CDR3 is TGTGCCGGCGGGACGCCGAGCACAGATACGCAGTATTTT. Residues: CAGGTPSTDTQYF.

J is TRBJ1-2 and V is TRBV5-1; a weak D match, TRBD1 (6 bases). Germline CDR1 is SGHRS and CDR2 is YFSETQ. The CDR3 is 13 amino acids. V lost 3 bases and J 4 bases, leaving 10 bases between the germline ends. Here the CDR3 reads CASSSGQSYGYTF. The CDR3 nucleotides are TGCGCCAGCAGCTCCGGACAGTCCTATGGCTACACCTTC.